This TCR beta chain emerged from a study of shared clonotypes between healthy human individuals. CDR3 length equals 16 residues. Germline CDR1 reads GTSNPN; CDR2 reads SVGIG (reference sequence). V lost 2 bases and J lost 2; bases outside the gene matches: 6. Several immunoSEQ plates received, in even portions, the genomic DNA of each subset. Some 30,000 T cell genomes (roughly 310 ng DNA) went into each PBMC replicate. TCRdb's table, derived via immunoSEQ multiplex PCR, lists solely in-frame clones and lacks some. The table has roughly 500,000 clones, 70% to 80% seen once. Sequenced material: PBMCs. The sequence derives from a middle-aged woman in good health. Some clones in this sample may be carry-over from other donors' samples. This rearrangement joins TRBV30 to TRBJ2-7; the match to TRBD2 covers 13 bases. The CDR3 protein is CAWSPEGLAGAYEQYF. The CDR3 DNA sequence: TGTGCCTGGAGTCCCGAAGGACTAGCGGGAGCCTACGAGCAGTACTTC.